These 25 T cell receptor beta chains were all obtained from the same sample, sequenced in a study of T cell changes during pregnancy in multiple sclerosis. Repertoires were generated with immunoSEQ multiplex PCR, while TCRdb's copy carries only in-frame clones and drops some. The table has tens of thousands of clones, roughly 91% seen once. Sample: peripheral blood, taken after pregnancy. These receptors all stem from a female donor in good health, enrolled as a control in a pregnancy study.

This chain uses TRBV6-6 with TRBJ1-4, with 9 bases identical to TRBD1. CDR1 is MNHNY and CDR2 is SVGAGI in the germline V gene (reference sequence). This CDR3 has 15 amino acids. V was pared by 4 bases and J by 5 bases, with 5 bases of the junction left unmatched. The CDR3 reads CASSLTGTGNEKLFF. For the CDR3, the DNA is TGTGCCAGCAGTTTGACCGGGACAGGGAATGAAAAACTGTTTTTT.

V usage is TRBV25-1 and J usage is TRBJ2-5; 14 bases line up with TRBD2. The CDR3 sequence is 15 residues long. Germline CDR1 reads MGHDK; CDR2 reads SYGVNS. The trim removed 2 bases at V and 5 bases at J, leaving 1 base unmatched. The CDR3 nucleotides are TGTGCCAGCAGTGAACGGACTAGCGGGGGGGAGACCCAGTACTTC. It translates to CASSERTSGGETQYF.

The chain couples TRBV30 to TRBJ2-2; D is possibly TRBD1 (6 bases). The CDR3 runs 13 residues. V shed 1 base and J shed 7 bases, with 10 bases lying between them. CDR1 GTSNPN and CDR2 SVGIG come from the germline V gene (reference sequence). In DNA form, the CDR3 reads TGTGCCTGGAGTGGCAGGGGCCACGGGGAGCTGTTTTTT. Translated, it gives CAWSGRGHGELFF.

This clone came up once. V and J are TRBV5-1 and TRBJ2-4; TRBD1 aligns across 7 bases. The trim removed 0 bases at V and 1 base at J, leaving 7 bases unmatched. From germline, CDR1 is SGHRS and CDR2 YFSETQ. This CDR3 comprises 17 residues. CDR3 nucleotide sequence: TGCGCCAGCAGCTTGGAGTTCAGGGGGTCGGCCAAAAACATTCAGTACTTC. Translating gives CASSLEFRGSAKNIQYF.

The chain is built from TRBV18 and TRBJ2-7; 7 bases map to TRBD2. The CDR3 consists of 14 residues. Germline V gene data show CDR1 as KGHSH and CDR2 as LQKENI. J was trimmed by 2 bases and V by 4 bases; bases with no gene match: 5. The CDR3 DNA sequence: TGTGCCAGCTCACTCCGGGAGGCAACCTACGAGCAGTACTTC. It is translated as CASSLREATYEQYF.

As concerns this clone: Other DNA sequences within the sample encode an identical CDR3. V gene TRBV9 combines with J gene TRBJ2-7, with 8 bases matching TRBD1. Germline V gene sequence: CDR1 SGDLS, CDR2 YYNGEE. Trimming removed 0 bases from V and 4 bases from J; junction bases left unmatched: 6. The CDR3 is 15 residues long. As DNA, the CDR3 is TGTGCCAGCAGCGTAGAGGCAGGGGGCTCGTACGAGCAGTACTTC. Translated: CASSVEAGGSYEQYF.

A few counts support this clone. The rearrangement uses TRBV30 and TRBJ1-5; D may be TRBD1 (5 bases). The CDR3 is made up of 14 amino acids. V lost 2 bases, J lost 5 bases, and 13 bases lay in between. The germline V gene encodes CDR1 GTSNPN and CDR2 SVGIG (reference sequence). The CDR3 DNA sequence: TGTGCCTGGAGTATCCGTCAAGGGGATCAGCCCCAGCATTTT. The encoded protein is CAWSIRQGDQPQHF.

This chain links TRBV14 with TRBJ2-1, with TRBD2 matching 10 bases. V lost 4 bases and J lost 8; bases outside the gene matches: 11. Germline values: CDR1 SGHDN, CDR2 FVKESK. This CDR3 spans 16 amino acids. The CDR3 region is CASSLTLAGAGDEQFF. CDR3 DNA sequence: TGTGCCAGCAGCCTTACTCTAGCGGGGGCCGGGGATGAGCAGTTCTTC.

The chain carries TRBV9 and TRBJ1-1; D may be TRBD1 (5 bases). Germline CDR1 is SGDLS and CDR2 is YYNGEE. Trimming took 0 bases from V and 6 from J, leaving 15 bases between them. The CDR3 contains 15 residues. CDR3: CASSVEAGILAEAFF. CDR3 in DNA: TGTGCCAGCAGCGTAGAGGCAGGGATTCTCGCTGAAGCTTTCTTT.

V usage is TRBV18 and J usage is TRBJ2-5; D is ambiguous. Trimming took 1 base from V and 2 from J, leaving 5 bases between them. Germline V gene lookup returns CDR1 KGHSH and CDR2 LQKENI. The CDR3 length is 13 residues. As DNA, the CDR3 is TGTGCCAGCTCACCACAACAGCAAGAGACCCAGTACTTC. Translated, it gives CASSPQQQETQYF.

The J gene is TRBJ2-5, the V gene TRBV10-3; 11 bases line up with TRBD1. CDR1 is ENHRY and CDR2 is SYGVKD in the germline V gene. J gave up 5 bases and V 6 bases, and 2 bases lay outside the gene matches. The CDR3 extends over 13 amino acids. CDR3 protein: CAIRDRGRETQYF. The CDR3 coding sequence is TGTGCCATCAGGGACAGGGGGCGGGAGACCCAGTACTTC.

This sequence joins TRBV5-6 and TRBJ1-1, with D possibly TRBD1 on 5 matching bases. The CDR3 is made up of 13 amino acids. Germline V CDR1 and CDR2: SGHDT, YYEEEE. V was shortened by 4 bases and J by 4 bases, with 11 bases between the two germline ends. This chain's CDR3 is CASSTRAPTEAFF. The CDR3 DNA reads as TGTGCCAGCAGCACCAGGGCGCCCACTGAAGCTTTCTTT.

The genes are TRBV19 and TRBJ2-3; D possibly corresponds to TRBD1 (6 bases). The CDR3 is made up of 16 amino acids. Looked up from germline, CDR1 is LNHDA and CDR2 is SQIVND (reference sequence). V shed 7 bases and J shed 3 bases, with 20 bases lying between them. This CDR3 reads CASTTDRGVGTDTQYF. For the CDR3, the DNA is TGTGCCAGTACCACGGACAGAGGGGTGGGAACAGATACGCAGTATTTT.

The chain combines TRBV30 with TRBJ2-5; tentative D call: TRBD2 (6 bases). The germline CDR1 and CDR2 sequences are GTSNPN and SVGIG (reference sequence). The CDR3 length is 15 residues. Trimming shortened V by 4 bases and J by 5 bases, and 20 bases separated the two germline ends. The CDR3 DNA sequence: TGTGCCTGGACACAAAAGGGGTATCGGGGGGAGACCCAGTACTTC. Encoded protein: CAWTQKGYRGETQYF.

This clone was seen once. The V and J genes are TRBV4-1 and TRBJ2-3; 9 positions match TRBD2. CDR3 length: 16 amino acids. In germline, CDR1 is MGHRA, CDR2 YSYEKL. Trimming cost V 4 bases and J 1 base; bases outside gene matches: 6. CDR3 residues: CASSLLPSGGTDTQYF. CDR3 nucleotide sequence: TGCGCCAGCAGCCTCCTTCCTAGCGGGGGCACAGATACGCAGTATTTT.

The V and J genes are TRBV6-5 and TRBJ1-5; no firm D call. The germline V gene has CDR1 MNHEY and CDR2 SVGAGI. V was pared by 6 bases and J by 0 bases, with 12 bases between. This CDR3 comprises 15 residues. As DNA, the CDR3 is TGTGCCAGCAGCCAGACCGGGTATAGCAATCAGCCCCAGCATTTT. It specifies CASSQTGYSNQPQHF.

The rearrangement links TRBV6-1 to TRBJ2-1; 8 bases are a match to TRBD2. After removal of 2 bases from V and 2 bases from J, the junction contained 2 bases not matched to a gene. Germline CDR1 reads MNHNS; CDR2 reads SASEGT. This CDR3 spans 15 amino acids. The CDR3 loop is CASSETSGPYNEQFF. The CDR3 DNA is TGTGCCAGCAGTGAAACTAGCGGACCCTACAATGAGCAGTTCTTC.

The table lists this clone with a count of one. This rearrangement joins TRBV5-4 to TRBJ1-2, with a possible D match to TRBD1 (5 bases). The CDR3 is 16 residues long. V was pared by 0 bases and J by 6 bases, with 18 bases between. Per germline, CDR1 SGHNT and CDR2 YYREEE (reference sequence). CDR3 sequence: CASSLGGSYSENGYTF. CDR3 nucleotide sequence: TGTGCCAGCAGCTTGGGGGGCTCCTACTCTGAGAATGGCTACACCTTC. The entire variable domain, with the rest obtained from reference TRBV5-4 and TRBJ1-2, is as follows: ETGVTQSPTHLIKTRGQQVTLRCSSQSGHNTVSWYQQALGQGPQFIFQYYREEENGRGNFPPRFSGLQFPNYSSELNVNALELDDSALYLCASSLGGSYSENGYTFGSGTRLTVV.

In nucleotides, the CDR3 is TGTGCCAGCCTTGAACTTCTATCCACTGAAGCTTTCTTT. This sequence encodes CASLELLSTEAFF. The V gene is TRBV7-8, the J gene TRBJ1-1; D gene ambiguous. The CDR3 totals 13 residues. Germline loops: CDR1 SGHVS, CDR2 FQNEAQ. The germline V and J ends were trimmed by 8 bases and 4 bases, with 14 bases remaining between them. The full variable domain, completed using reference TRBV7-8 and TRBJ1-1, is GAGVSQSPRYKVAKRGQDVALRCDPISGHVSLFWYQQALGQGPEFLTYFQNEAQLDKSGLPSDRFFAERPEGSVSTLKIQRTQQEDSAVYLCASLELLSTEAFFGQGTRLTVV.

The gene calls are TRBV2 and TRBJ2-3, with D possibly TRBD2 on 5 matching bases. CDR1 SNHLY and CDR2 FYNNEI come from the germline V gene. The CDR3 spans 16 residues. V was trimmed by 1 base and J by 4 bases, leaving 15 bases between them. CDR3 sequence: CASSEDPNLGADTQYF. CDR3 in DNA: TGTGCCAGCAGTGAAGACCCCAACCTCGGGGCAGATACGCAGTATTTT.

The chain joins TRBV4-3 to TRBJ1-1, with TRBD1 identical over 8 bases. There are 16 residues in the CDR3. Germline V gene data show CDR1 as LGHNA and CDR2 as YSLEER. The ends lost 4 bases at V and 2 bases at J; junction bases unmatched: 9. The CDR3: CASSLGNRGGNTEAFF. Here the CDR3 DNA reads TGCGCCAGCAGCCTGGGGAACAGGGGGGGCAACACTGAAGCTTTCTTT.

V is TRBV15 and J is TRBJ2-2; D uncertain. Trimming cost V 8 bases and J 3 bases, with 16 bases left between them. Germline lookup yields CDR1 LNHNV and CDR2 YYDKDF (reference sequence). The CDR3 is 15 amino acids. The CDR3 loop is CATEEFLSDTGELFF. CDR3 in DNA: TGTGCCACCGAGGAGTTCTTGTCGGACACCGGGGAGCTGTTTTTT.

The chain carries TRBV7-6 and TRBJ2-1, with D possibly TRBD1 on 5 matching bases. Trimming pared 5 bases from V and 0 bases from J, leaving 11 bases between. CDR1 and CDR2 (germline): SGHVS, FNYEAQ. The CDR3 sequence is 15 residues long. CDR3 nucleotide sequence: TGTGCCAGCAGCCCCGACAGCGCCTCCTACAATGAGCAGTTCTTC. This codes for CASSPDSASYNEQFF.

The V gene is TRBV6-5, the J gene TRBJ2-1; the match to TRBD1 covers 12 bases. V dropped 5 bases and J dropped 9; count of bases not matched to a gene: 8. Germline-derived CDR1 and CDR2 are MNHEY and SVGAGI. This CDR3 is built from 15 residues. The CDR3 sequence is CASSPQGQGAGEQFF. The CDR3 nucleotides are TGTGCCAGCAGTCCCCAGGGACAGGGGGCTGGTGAGCAGTTCTTC.

CDR3 bases: TGTGCCATCAGGGGCAGGGAGGCTGGAAACACCATATATTTT. Translating gives CAIRGREAGNTIYF. The chain employs TRBV10-3 and TRBJ1-3, with D possibly TRBD1 on 5 matching bases. V lost 6 bases and J lost 2, with 11 bases in between. Germline lookup yields CDR1 ENHRY and CDR2 SYGVKD. This CDR3 spans 14 amino acids.